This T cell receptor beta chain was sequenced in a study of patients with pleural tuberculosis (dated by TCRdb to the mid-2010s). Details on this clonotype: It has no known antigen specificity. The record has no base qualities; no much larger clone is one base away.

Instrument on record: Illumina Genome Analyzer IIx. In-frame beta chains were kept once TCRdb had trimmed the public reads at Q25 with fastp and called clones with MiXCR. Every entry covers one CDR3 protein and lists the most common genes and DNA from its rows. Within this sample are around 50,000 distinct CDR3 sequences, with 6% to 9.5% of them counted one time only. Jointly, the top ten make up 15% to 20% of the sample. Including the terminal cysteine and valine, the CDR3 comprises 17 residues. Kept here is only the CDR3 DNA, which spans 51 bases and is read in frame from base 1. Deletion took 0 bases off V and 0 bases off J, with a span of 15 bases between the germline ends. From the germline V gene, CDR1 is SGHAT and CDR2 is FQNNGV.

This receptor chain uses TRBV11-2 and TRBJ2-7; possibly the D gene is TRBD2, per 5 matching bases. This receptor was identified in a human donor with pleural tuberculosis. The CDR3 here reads CASSLDRAVKISYEQYV. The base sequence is TGTGCCAGCAGCTTAGATAGAGCGGTGAAAATCTCCTACGAGCAGTACGTC.